This T cell receptor (beta chain) originates from a study of blood T cell repertoires in COVID-19. Whole-study context: In each case, the material was cDNA or gDNA derived from T cells, B-cell-depleted T cells, or PBMCs.

Which cohort a participant joined came from the clinical history participants gave. Assay: immunoSEQ multiplex PCR; the TCRdb copy retains only in-frame clones and omits some. This table holds about 280,000 clones, roughly 80% found once. This receptor was obtained from a man between 35 and 55 years old who had been exposed to COVID-19. What was sequenced was PBMCs or T cells enriched from blood (not recorded which).

CDR3 protein: CASTKRENTGELFF. The CDR3 region has the DNA TGTGCCAGCACCAAGCGGGAAAACACCGGGGAGCTGTTTTTT. The J gene is TRBJ2-2, the V gene TRBV6-5; 7 bases map to TRBD2. The CDR3 runs 14 residues. After removal of 7 bases from V and 2 bases from J, the junction contained 4 bases not matched to a gene. The germline V gene encodes CDR1 MNHEY and CDR2 SVGAGI.